This T cell receptor beta chain derives from a study of blood T cell repertoires in COVID-19 (dated by TCRdb to 2018 to 2020). As for the study more broadly: Samples covering the acute and convalescent phases of COVID-19 were provided by collaborators in the United States, Italy and Spain. Sample metadata almost always included a de-identified subject ID, COVID-19 status, age in years and sex. The repertoires were made available in a free public database intended to serve as a resource for research on the immune response to SARS-CoV-2. Subjects who had been exposed to COVID-19, were actively infected with it, or had recovered from it provided the deeply sampled blood TCRbeta repertoires that made up the dataset. The prospective study material was composed of cDNA or gDNA derived from T cells, B-cell-depleted T cells, or PBMCs. HLA class I and class II types, where available, came from metadata supplied by the sample provider rather than from assay-based typing. Samples were obtained from the ongoing ImmuneRACE study (first 160 participants) and from 1,254 subjects provided by 6 global collaborators.

Overall study results and their limits: Clinical and demographic metadata were provided uncurated, with the amount varying by source and participant.

Regarding this clone: Its antigen has not been determined. The input lacks base qualities; no much larger clone sits a single base away.

The CDR3 goes from the cysteine to the phenylalanine over 14 residues. Only the CDR3 region is kept as DNA, spanning 42 bases read in frame from base 1. CDR1 and CDR2 were assigned from the germline V gene as SGHDT and YYEEEE. Relative to germline, V is 4 bases shorter and J is 10 bases shorter, with 17 bases between their ends. At one collaborating source in Seattle, patients were enrolled during active infection and were followed longitudinally through the course of disease. Each collaborating institution followed its own protocols to collect whole blood in K2EDTA tubes. For TCRbeta analysis, collaborators shipped samples as frozen whole blood, isolated PBMCs, or DNA extracted from either of those sample types. TCRbeta CDR3 regions were amplified from genomic DNA by means of the immunoSEQ Assay, a bias-controlled multiplex PCR. The published analysis was carried out like this. Nucleated cell counts per sample were estimated from amplification of reference gene primers within the assay. To quantify the absolute abundance of each unique TCRbeta CDR3 rearrangement, sequence reads were collapsed and filtered. Productive Simpson clonality was computed per sample as the square root of Simpson's diversity index over productive rearrangements. TCRdb's version of the immuneACCESS table is confined to in-frame rearrangements and falls short of the full clone set. An unresolved V gene accounts for under half of the shortfall where checked; the remainder is of unknown origin. That table furnishes V, J and clone size, whereas the DNA furnished D and trimming. The sample table lists some 250,000 clones, 85% to 90% of them with a count of one. Jointly, the top ten make up roughly 12% of the sample.

The receptor was derived from a woman in her twenties or thirties with COVID-19, enrolled during active disease. The chain couples TRBV5-6 to TRBJ2-2; TRBD2 is perhaps the D gene, given 6 matching bases. The sample was peripheral blood. The nucleotides are TGTGCCAGCAGCACTTTGGGGGGTCTGGCGGAGCTGTTTTTT. This gives the protein CASSTLGGLAELFF.